This TCR beta chain was recorded in a study of sequential checkpoint blockade in melanoma. The study, taken as a whole, reports: In arm A, pretreatment tumor clonality was associated with response.

Treatment indicated: randomized to nivolumab then ipilimumab (arm A) or the reverse (arm B). DNA-damaging chemotherapy had not been given to any patient beforehand. This clone was detected many times. What it binds is unknown. Germline V CDR1 and CDR2: SGHNT, YENEEA. The CDR3 has 14 residues. Trimming shortened V by 1 base and J by 4 bases, and 9 bases separated the two germline ends. Assay used: immunoSEQ multiplex PCR; TCRdb lists only in-frame clones, some missing. This sample has 3,000 to 4,000 clones, with approximately 15% found just once. This chain links TRBV11-3 with TRBJ2-3; tentatively, D is TRBD2 (5 bases). This specimen was tumor tissue (inferred from file names), taken from a patient given nivolumab and ipilimumab in sequence. This sequence originates from a human donor with melanoma. DNA for the CDR3: TGTGCCAGCAGCTTAGGGGAGCGGCCAGATACGCAGTATTTT. This encodes CASSLGERPDTQYF.